Below, one TCR beta chain is given with its context. The data were taken from a study of Graves' ophthalmopathy and Graves' hyperthyroidism. Amplified material comprised TCR beta CDR3 regions derived from RNA transcripts. HTBI primers primed a first-round RT-PCR, and a second-round multiplex PCR followed. TCRdb redid the calling of the multiplex PCR reads with MiXCR, one entry per CDR3 protein. In the table there are approximately 540,000 distinct CDR3 sequences, under 45% of which are singletons. The sequence was collected from an adult man with Graves' hyperthyroidism. Material: peripheral blood or thyroid tissue (not recorded which).

CDR3 sequence reads: CASSEDLADRGGYTF. CDR3 DNA: TGTGCCAGCAGTGAGGACCTAGCGGACAGGGGGGGCTACACCTTC. The gene calls are TRBV2 and TRBJ1-2; 10 bases agree with TRBD1. Per the germline V gene, CDR1 is SNHLY and CDR2 is FYNNEI. This CDR3 is built from 15 residues. V dropped 3 bases and J dropped 8; count of bases not matched to a gene: 9.